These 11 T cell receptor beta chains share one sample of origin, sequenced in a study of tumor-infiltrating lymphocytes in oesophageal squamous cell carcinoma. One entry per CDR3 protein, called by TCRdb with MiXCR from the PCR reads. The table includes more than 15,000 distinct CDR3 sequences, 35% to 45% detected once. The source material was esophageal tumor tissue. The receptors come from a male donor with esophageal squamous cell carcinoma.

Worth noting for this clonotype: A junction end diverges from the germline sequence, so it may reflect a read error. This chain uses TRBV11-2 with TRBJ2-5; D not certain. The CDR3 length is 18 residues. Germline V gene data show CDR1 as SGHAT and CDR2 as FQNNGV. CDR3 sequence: CASSFQTSPWLDQGTQYF. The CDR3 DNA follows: TGTGCCAGCAGCTTCCAAACCTCACCTTGGTTGGACCAAGGGACCCAGTACTTC.

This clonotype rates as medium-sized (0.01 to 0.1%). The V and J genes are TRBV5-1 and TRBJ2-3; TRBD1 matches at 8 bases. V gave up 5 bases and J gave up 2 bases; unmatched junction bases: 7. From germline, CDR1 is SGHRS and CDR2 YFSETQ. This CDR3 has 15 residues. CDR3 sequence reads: CASRPGTGNTDTQYF. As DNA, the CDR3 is TGCGCCAGCAGGCCCGGGACAGGTAACACAGATACGCAGTATTTT.

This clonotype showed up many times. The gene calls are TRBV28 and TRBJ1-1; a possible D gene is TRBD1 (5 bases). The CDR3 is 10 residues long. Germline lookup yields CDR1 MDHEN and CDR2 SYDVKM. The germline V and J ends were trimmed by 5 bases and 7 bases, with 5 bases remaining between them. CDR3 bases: TGTGCCAGCAGTGACAGTGAAGCTTTCTTT. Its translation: CASSDSEAFF.

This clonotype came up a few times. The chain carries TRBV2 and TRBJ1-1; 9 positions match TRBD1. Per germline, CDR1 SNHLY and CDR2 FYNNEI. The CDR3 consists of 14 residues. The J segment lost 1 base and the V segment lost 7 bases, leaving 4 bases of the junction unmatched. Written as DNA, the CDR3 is TGTGCCAGCATGAGGACAGGGGCGAACACTGAAGCTTTCTTT. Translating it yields CASMRTGANTEAFF.

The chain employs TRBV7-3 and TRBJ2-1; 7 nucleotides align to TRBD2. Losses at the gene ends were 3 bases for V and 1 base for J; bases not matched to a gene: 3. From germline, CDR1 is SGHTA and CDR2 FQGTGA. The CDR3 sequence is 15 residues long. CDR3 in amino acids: CASSLGGTSYNEQFF. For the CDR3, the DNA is TGTGCCAGCAGCTTGGGAGGGACTTCCTACAATGAGCAGTTCTTC. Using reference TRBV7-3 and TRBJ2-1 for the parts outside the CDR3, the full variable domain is GAGVSQTPSNKVTEKGKYVELRCDPISGHTALYWYRQSLGQGPEFLIYFQGTGAADDSGLPNDRFFAVRPEGSVSTLKIQRTERGDSAVYLCASSLGGTSYNEQFFGPGTRLTVL.

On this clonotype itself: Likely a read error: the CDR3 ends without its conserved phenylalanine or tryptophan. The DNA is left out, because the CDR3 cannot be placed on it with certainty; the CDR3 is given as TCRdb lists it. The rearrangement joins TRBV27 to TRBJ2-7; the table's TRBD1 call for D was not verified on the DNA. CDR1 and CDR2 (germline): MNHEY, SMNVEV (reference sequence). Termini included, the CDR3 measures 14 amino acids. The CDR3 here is CASRTGDRGYTFGS.

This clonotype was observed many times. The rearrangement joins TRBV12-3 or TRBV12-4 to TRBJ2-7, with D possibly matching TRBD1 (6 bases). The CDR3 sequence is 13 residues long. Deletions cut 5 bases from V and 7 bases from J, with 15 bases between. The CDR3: CASSPHTGNEQYF. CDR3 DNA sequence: TGTGCCAGCAGTCCCCACACAGGGAATGAGCAGTACTTC.

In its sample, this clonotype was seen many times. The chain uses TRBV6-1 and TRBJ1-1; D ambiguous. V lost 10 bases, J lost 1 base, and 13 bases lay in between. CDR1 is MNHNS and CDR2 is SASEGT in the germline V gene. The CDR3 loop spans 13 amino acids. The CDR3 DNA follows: TGTGCCACCCAGGTGGTGGGGAACACTGAAGCTTTCTTT. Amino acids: CATQVVGNTEAFF.

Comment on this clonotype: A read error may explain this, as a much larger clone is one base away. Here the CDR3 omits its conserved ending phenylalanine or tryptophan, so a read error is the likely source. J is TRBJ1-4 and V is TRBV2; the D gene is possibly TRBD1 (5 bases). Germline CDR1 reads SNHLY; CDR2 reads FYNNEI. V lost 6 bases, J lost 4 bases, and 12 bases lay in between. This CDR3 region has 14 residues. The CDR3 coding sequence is TGTGCCAGCAGCGCGGGACGGAGTAATGAAAAACTGTTTTTG. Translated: CASSAGRSNEKLFL.

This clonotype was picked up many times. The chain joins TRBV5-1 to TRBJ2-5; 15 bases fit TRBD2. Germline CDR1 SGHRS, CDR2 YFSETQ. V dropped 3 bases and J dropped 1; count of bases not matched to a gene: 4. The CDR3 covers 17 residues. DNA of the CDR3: TGCGCCAGCAGCTCGGGACTAGCGGGGGGAATCCAAGAGACCCAGTACTTC. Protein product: CASSSGLAGGIQETQYF.

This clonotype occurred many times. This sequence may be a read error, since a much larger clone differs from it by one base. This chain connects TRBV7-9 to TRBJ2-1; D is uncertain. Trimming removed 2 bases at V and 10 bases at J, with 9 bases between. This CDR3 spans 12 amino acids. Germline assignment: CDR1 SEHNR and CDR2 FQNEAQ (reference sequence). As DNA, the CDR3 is TGTGCCAGCAGCTTAAAAGCGTACGAGCAGTTCTTC. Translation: CASSLKAYEQFF.